These 15 T cell receptor beta chains originate from one sample sequenced in a study of blood T cells in healthy people across ages. The second PCR ran roughly 7 to 12 cycles with a sample-barcoded 5' primer and J-beta primers. MiXCR, run by TCRdb on the 5' RACE reads, gives a single entry per CDR3 protein. This sample yields some 1.1 million distinct CDR3 sequences, of which 30% to 40% are seen a single time; about 12% belongs to the top ten. The source material was blood. The source is a man between 18 and 35 years old in good health.

CDR3 DNA sequence: TGCGCCAGCAGCCCCCAACCAGCGACAGGGCTCGAGCAGTACTTC. It yields the protein CASSPQPATGLEQYF. The chain has TRBV5-1 and TRBJ2-7, with 7 bases matching TRBD1. With 4 bases clipped from V and 6 bases from J, the junction kept 13 bases outside the gene matches. Germline V lookup: CDR1 SGHRS, CDR2 YFSETQ. The CDR3 has 15 residues.

The chain has TRBV4-3 and TRBJ2-2; D gene unclear. CDR1 is LGHNA, CDR2 YSLEER, per germline. V gave up 3 bases and J gave up 7 bases, with 9 bases separating them. This CDR3 region has 13 residues. This chain's CDR3 is CASSQEGYGELFF. CDR3 nucleotides: TGCGCCAGCAGCCAGGAAGGGTACGGGGAGCTGTTTTTT.

This clonotype was observed a single time. A much larger clone differs by one base, so this may be a read error. The CDR3 DNA sequence: TGCAGTGTTAGAGAACCCCTTAATACGCAGTATTTT. Translated: CSVREPLNTQYF. V is TRBV20-1 and J is TRBJ2-3; unclear D gene. Germline CDR1 reads DFQATT; CDR2 reads SNEGSKA (reference sequence). This CDR3 has 12 amino acids.

DNA of the CDR3: TGTGCCAGCAGTCCCTCGACAGTGGGCTTTAGGGGCTACACCTTC. Translating gives CASSPSTVGFRGYTF. J is TRBJ1-2 and V is TRBV12-3 or TRBV12-4, with D tentatively TRBD1 (5 bases). The CDR3 is 15 amino acids. The V gene lost 5 bases and the J gene lost 8 bases, with 21 bases spanning the gap.

V is TRBV7-2 and J is TRBJ1-2; D is unclear. Between the trimmed V and J ends, which lost 1 base and 4 bases, there was a span of 13 bases. Germline CDR1 reads SGHTA; CDR2 reads FQGNSA. This CDR3 contains 15 residues. CDR3 DNA: TGTGCCAGCAGCTTAGGCGTCCAGACGACCTATGGCTACACCTTC. It is translated as CASSLGVQTTYGYTF.

This clonotype has a handful of counts. This chain joins TRBV9 and TRBJ2-5, with TRBD2 matching over 7 bases. Germline V gene lookup returns CDR1 SGDLS and CDR2 YYNGEE. The CDR3 totals 15 residues. The ends lost 10 bases at V and 11 bases at J; junction bases unmatched: 23. In nucleotides, the CDR3 is TGTGCCTCGAATAGGGAGGGAATTATCGGCAATGAGCAGTACTTC. As protein: CASNREGIIGNEQYF.

The chain couples TRBV4-1 to TRBJ1-4; D is possibly TRBD1 (5 bases). Trimming pared 2 bases from V and 4 bases from J, leaving 11 bases between. The CDR3 spans 15 residues. Germline V CDR1 and CDR2: MGHRA, YSYEKL. The CDR3 region has the DNA TGCGCCAGCAGCCAACCGGGACTTGTTAATGAAAAACTGTTTTTT. It specifies CASSQPGLVNEKLFF.

V and J are TRBV12-3 or TRBV12-4 and TRBJ2-3; 16 bases map to TRBD2. V lost 7 bases, J lost 3 bases, and 13 bases stayed unmatched. The CDR3 is 19 amino acids. Here the CDR3 DNA reads TGTGCCAGCATCTCATGGCCGGGACTAGCGGGGGGGCCGACAGATACGCAGTATTTT. Translation: CASISWPGLAGGPTDTQYF.

CDR3 sequence (DNA): TGTGCCAGCAGCAACGGTGACATCGAAAGCTCCTACAATGAGCAGTTCTTC. Translated, it gives CASSNGDIESSYNEQFF. This rearrangement joins TRBV6-2 or TRBV6-3 to TRBJ2-1; D is ambiguous. Germline-derived CDR1 and CDR2 are MNHEY and SVGEGT. V gave up 6 bases and J gave up 0 bases, with 18 bases separating them. The CDR3 spans 17 residues.

In the case of this clonotype: This may come from a read error, since a much larger clone is one base off. The chain is built from TRBV7-9 and TRBJ2-1; D unclear. The CDR3 covers 12 residues. CDR1 and CDR2 from the germline V gene are SEHNR and FQNEAQ (reference sequence). Trimming shortened V by 0 bases and J by 8 bases, and 5 bases separated the two germline ends. DNA for the CDR3: TGTGCCAGCAGCTTAGCGTCCGATGAGCAGTTCTTC. Translation gives CASSLASDEQFF.

This rearrangement joins TRBV4-2 to TRBJ2-3, with no clear D. Per germline, CDR1 LGHNA and CDR2 YNFKEQ. The V and J ends lost 0 bases and 2 bases respectively, with 12 bases between them. The CDR3 length is 16 residues. Here the CDR3 reads CASSQDRAGDTDTQYF. The CDR3 bases are TGTGCCAGCAGCCAAGATCGGGCAGGAGACACAGATACGCAGTATTTT.

The rearrangement uses TRBV2 and TRBJ1-2; D might be TRBD1 (6 bases). CDR1 is SNHLY and CDR2 is FYNNEI in the germline V gene. The CDR3 spans 13 residues. V was pared by 7 bases and J by 2 bases, with 11 bases between. CDR3 DNA sequence: TGTGCCAGCACAGGACAGAAGAACTATGGCTACACCTTC. Translated, it gives CASTGQKNYGYTF.

The rearrangement uses TRBV6-2 or TRBV6-3 and TRBJ1-1; D unresolved. Germline V lookup: CDR1 MNHEY, CDR2 SVGEGT. The CDR3 is 13 amino acids. The V and J ends lost 10 bases and 5 bases respectively, with 17 bases between them. CDR3 amino acids: CATRTAGKTEAFF. In nucleotides, the CDR3 is TGTGCCACAAGGACGGCGGGAAAGACTGAAGCTTTCTTT.

The chain carries TRBV4-3 and TRBJ1-6; D is ambiguous. This CDR3 spans 12 amino acids. Germline CDR1 LGHNA, CDR2 YSLEER. Trimming took 4 bases from V and 7 from J, leaving 5 bases between them. CDR3 nucleotide sequence: TGCGCCAGCAGCCGAGAGAATTCACCCCTCCACTTT. Translation gives CASSRENSPLHF.

Turning to this clonotype: The junction shows a germline mismatch at one end, possibly a read error. This chain uses TRBV6-5 with TRBJ2-2; 8 bases fit TRBD2. CDR1 is MNHEY, CDR2 SVGAGI, per germline. CDR3 length: 16 amino acids. The CDR3 DNA is TGTGCCAGCAGTGACTCCCGGGGGGGTCTTACCGGGGAGCTGTTTTTT. It translates to CASSDSRGGLTGELFF.